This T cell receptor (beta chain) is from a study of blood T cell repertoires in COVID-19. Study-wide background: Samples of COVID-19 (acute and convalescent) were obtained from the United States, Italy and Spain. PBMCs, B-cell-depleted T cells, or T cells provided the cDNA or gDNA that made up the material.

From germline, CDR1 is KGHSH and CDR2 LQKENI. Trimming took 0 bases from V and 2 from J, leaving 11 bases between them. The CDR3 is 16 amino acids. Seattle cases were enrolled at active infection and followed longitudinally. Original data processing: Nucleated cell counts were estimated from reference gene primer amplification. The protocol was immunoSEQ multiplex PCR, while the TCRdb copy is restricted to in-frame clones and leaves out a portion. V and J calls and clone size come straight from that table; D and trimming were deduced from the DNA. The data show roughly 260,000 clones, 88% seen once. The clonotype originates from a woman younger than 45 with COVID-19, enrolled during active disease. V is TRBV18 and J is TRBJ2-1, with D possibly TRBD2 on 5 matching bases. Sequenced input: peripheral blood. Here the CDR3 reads CASSPPPSMTYNEQFF. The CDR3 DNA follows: TGTGCCAGCTCACCACCGCCTAGCATGACCTACAATGAGCAGTTCTTC.